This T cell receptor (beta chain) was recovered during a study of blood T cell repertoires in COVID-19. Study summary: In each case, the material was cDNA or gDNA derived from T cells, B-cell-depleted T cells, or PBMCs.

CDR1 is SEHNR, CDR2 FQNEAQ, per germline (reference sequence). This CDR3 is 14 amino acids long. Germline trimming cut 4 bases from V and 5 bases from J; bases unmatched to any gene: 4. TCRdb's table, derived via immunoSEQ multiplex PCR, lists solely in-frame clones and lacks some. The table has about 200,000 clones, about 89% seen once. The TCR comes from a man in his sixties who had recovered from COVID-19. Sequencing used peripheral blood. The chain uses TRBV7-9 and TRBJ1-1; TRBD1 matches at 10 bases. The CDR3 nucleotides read TGTGCCAGCAGCTCGGGACAGGGGATAACTGAAGCTTTCTTT. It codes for CASSSGQGITEAFF.